The 10 T cell receptor beta chains reported below all come from one sample, sequenced in a study of T cells after yellow fever vaccination. TCRdb passed the 5' RACE reads through MiXCR, listing each CDR3 protein once. The table shows approximately 450,000 distinct CDR3 sequences, with approximately 19% occurring only once. Sequenced material: PBMCs, taken before the yellow fever booster vaccination. Receptors originate from a man aged 18-30 years who received the YFV17D yellow fever vaccine.

This chain links TRBV7-9 with TRBJ2-3; 8 positions agree with TRBD2. Losses at the gene ends were 1 base for V and 0 bases for J; bases not matched to a gene: 9. This CDR3 is built from 18 residues. Germline V gene data show CDR1 as SEHNR and CDR2 as FQNEAQ (reference sequence). The CDR3 DNA sequence: TGTGCCAGCAGCTTAGGATTAGCGGGGCCTCTGAGCACAGATACGCAGTATTTT. Amino acid sequence: CASSLGLAGPLSTDTQYF.

This clonotype was seen a handful of times. This chain uses TRBV27 with TRBJ2-1; the match to TRBD2 covers 11 bases. CDR3 length: 14 amino acids. Trimming took 4 bases from V and 11 from J; bases not matched to a gene: 7. Per germline, CDR1 MNHEY and CDR2 SMNVEV (reference sequence). Written as DNA, the CDR3 is TGTGCCAGCAGTTGGGGTAGCGGGGGGGCCAAGCAGTTCTTC. Its protein product is CASSWGSGGAKQFF.

The chain employs TRBV4-1 and TRBJ2-7, with 8 positions matching TRBD2. Trimming at V came to 2 bases and at J to 0 bases, leaving 6 bases not matched to a gene. Germline V gene lookup returns CDR1 MGHRA and CDR2 YSYEKL. The CDR3 covers 16 residues. In nucleotides, the CDR3 is TGCGCCAGCAGCCAAAGCTATAGCGGGGTCTCCTACGAGCAGTACTTC. Amino acid sequence: CASSQSYSGVSYEQYF.

The gene calls are TRBV12-3 or TRBV12-4 and TRBJ2-2; 10 positions agree with TRBD1. This CDR3 is 14 amino acids long. With 7 bases clipped from V and 4 bases from J, the junction kept 3 bases outside the gene matches. The DNA for the CDR3 is TGTGCCAGCAAGGGGACAGGGGCCACCGGGGAGCTGTTTTTT. Protein product: CASKGTGATGELFF.

The chain links TRBV4-1 to TRBJ1-2, with D tentatively TRBD1 (5 bases). Germline CDR1 is MGHRA and CDR2 is YSYEKL. The CDR3 totals 16 residues. V dropped 0 bases and J dropped 2 bases, with 13 bases sitting between them. The CDR3 here is CASSQELGRANYGYTF. CDR3 nucleotide sequence: TGCGCCAGCAGCCAAGAACTCGGCAGGGCCAACTATGGCTACACCTTC.

This clonotype was detected a few times. The genes are TRBV12-5 and TRBJ1-3, with D hard to call. The CDR3 has 14 residues. Germline assignment: CDR1 LGHNT and CDR2 FRNRAP. V lost 0 bases and J 4 bases, leaving 7 bases between the germline ends. The CDR3 loop reads CASGLVPGGNTIYF. The CDR3 DNA follows: TGTGCTAGTGGTTTGGTACCGGGGGGAAACACCATATATTTT.

A few counts support this clonotype. This chain links TRBV7-6 with TRBJ2-1; 10 bases agree with TRBD2. This CDR3 region has 18 residues. CDR1 is SGHVS, CDR2 FNYEAQ, per germline. The trim removed 5 bases at V and 0 bases at J, leaving 10 bases unmatched. The CDR3 DNA is TGTGCCAGCAGCCCAGGACCTAGCGGGGGAAGCTCCTACAATGAGCAGTTCTTC. Its translation: CASSPGPSGGSSYNEQFF. The whole variable domain, filled in from reference TRBV7-6 and TRBJ2-1, reads GAGVSQSPRYKVTKRGQDVALRCDPISGHVSLYWYRQALGQGPEFLTYFNYEAQQDKSGLPNDRFSAERPEGSISTLTIQRTEQRDSAMYRCASSPGPSGGSSYNEQFFGPGTRLTVL.

This chain joins TRBV6-5 and TRBJ2-4; maybe TRBD1 (6 bases). CDR3 length equals 14 residues. Trimming pared 5 bases from V and 0 bases from J, leaving 8 bases between. Germline V gene data show CDR1 as MNHEY and CDR2 as SVGAGI. CDR3 sequence (DNA): TGTGCCAGCAGTCTGGGGGCAGCCAAAAACATTCAGTACTTC. Protein product: CASSLGAAKNIQYF.

The rearrangement uses TRBV6-2 or TRBV6-3 and TRBJ1-2, with TRBD1 identical over 7 bases. The germline CDR1 and CDR2 sequences are MNHEY and SVGEGT. This CDR3 is built from 14 residues. With 7 bases clipped from V and 2 bases from J, the junction kept 7 bases outside the gene matches. CDR3 sequence (DNA): TGTGCCAGCACTCGACAGGGAATCAACTATGGCTACACCTTC. Translated: CASTRQGINYGYTF.

This clonotype was observed a few times. The chain has TRBV5-6 and TRBJ2-1, with 8 bases aligning to TRBD1. Germline-derived CDR1 and CDR2 are SGHDT and YYEEEE. The ends lost 1 base at V and 10 bases at J; junction bases unmatched: 4. The CDR3 covers 13 residues. CDR3 nucleotides: TGTGCCAGCAGCTTGCAGGGGGCAGAGGAGCAGTTCTTC. Translating it yields CASSLQGAEEQFF.